A selection of T cell receptor beta chains follows, all from one sample in a study of blood T cell repertoires in COVID-19. The protocol was immunoSEQ multiplex PCR, while the TCRdb copy is restricted to in-frame clones and leaves out a portion. This table holds around 220,000 clones, about 85% found once. The sequenced material came from PBMCs or T cells enriched from blood (not recorded which). The receptors here all came from a woman in her twenties or thirties with acute COVID-19. Both conserved end residues are part of each CDR3. A D gene is named only where the DNA matches it firmly. Rows may omit the clone size; those that give it use once, few, many or a size class.

.	TRBV29-1	TRBD2	TRBJ2-1	CSVAGLPTYNEQFF	TGCAGCGTGGCGGGACTACCCACCTACAATGAGCAGTTCTTC
.	TRBV5-6	.	TRBJ2-7	CASSSGTVYEQYF	TGTGCCAGCAGCTCAGGGACTGTCTACGAGCAGTACTTC
.	TRBV14	TRBD1	TRBJ1-2	CASSQEQTGRVYGYTF	TGTGCCAGCAGCCAAGAACAGACAGGGCGCGTCTATGGCTACACCTTC
.	TRBV27	TRBD1	TRBJ1-5	CASRAGGINNQPQHF	TGTGCCAGCAGGGCAGGGGGCATCAACAATCAGCCCCAGCATTTT
.	TRBV30	.	TRBJ2-7	CAWASAGLYEQYF	TGTGCCTGGGCCTCGGCGGGGCTCTACGAGCAGTACTTC
.	TRBV7-2	TRBD1	TRBJ2-5	CASSSGQGAGETQYF	TGTGCCAGCAGCTCGGGACAGGGGGCCGGGGAGACCCAGTACTTC
.	TRBV7-2	.	TRBJ1-1	CASSPLYGGTEAFF	TGTGCCAGCAGCCCCCTGTACGGGGGGACTGAAGCTTTCTTT
.	TRBV2	.	TRBJ1-5	CASSEGSGNQPQHF	TGTGCCAGCAGTGAAGGGTCAGGGAATCAGCCCCAGCATTTT
.	TRBV19	TRBD2	TRBJ2-7	CASSIDRGLAGKEQYF	TGTGCCAGTAGTATAGATCGCGGACTAGCGGGAAAAGAGCAGTACTTC
.	TRBV4-3	TRBD2	TRBJ2-1	CASSQGSGTSGSSYNEQFF	TGCGCCAGCAGCCAAGGTTCAGGGACTAGCGGGAGTTCCTACAATGAGCAGTTCTTC
.	TRBV5-1	TRBD1	TRBJ1-2	CASSLEIGQGVYYGYTF	TGCGCCAGCAGCTTGGAGATAGGACAGGGGGTATACTATGGCTACACCTTC
.	TRBV28	TRBD1	TRBJ2-6	CAIGTERNVLTF	TGTGCCATCGGGACAGAGAGGAACGTCCTGACTTTC
few	TRBV9	.	TRBJ2-2	CASSVGGANTGELFF	TGTGCCAGCAGCGTAGGCGGGGCGAACACCGGGGAGCTGTTTTTT
.	TRBV27	.	TRBJ1-4	CASSPQGATNEKLFF	TGTGCCAGCAGTCCCCAGGGTGCAACTAATGAAAAACTGTTTTTT
once	TRBV18	.	TRBJ1-1	CASSPSRLDTEAFF	TGTGCCAGCTCACCGAGTCGGCTAGACACTGAAGCTTTCTTT
once	TRBV7-2	.	TRBJ2-1	CASSLVGPAYNEQFF	TGTGCCAGCAGCTTAGTGGGCCCCGCCTACAATGAGCAGTTCTTC
.	TRBV5-1	TRBD1	TRBJ1-5	CASSETGINQPQHF	TGCGCCAGCAGCGAGACAGGGATCAATCAGCCCCAGCATTTT
.	TRBV5-1	TRBD1	TRBJ2-1	CASRIGQGAYDEQFF	TGCGCCAGCCGTATAGGACAGGGCGCGTACGATGAGCAGTTCTTC
.	TRBV14	.	TRBJ2-4	CASSQEVGAGDIQYF	TGTGCCAGCAGCCAAGAAGTCGGAGCAGGGGACATTCAGTACTTC
.	TRBV20-1	.	TRBJ2-7	CSALKNEQYF	TGCAGTGCCCTAAAAAACGAGCAGTACTTC
.	TRBV2	.	TRBJ1-1	CASSGWTATEAFF	TGTGCCAGCAGTGGCTGGACAGCCACTGAAGCTTTCTTT
.	TRBV12-3/TRBV12-4	.	TRBJ1-1	CASRRNTEAFF	TGTGCCAGCAGGCGGAACACTGAAGCTTTCTTT
.	TRBV2	TRBD1	TRBJ2-1	CASRGQQVINEQFF	TGTGCCAGCAGGGGACAGCAAGTTATCAATGAGCAGTTCTTC
.	TRBV21-1	.	TRBJ2-6	CASSKKAARSGANVLTF	TGTGCCAGCAGCAAAAAGGCAGCGAGATCTGGGGCCAACGTCCTGACTTTC
.	TRBV2	TRBD2	TRBJ2-5	CASSEGLAAGETQYF	TGTGCCAGCAGTGAGGGACTAGCGGCGGGAGAGACCCAGTACTTC
few	TRBV11-3	TRBD2	TRBJ2-2	CASRGSGGTGELFF	TGTGCCAGCAGAGGAAGCGGGGGCACCGGGGAGCTGTTTTTT
.	TRBV18	.	TRBJ1-2	CASSPPTFSSGYTF	TGTGCCAGCTCACCACCGACGTTTTCTAGTGGCTACACCTTC
.	TRBV5-6	TRBD2	TRBJ2-7	CASSPFAAGGQGEQYF	TGTGCCAGCAGCCCTTTCGCAGCGGGGGGGCAGGGCGAGCAGTACTTC
.	TRBV6-2/TRBV6-3	TRBD1	TRBJ1-6	CASSYKTGGTDNSPLHF	TGTGCCAGCAGTTACAAGACAGGGGGTACTGATAATTCACCCCTCCACTTT
.	TRBV6-5	.	TRBJ2-2	CASGDGELFF	TGTGCCAGCGGAGACGGGGAGCTGTTTTTT
.	TRBV5-1	TRBD1	TRBJ2-1	CASSLGDRASGDEQFF	TGCGCCAGCAGCTTGGGAGACAGGGCCTCGGGCGATGAGCAGTTCTTC